Shown below are 6 T cell receptor beta chains from a single sample sequenced in a study of T cell responses to AZD1222 COVID-19 vaccine. Some clones are missing from TCRdb's copy, which holds only in-frame ones; the method was immunoSEQ multiplex PCR. Its table lists 150,000 or so clones. Sequencing was done on a sample of peripheral blood. The receptors stem from an adult in good health.

The rearrangement joins TRBV6-5 to TRBJ2-7; D gene unclear. Germline V CDR1 and CDR2: MNHEY, SVGAGI. Trimming cost V 6 bases and J 0 bases, with 9 bases left between them. The CDR3 is 13 residues long. Here the CDR3 reads CASRGFNSYEQYF. DNA for the CDR3: TGTGCCAGCAGGGGCTTTAACTCCTACGAGCAGTACTTC.

V usage is TRBV19 and J usage is TRBJ2-1; D is possibly TRBD2 (5 bases). The V and J ends lost 0 bases and 2 bases respectively, with 8 bases between them. Germline CDR1 LNHDA, CDR2 SQIVND (reference sequence). The CDR3 has 15 residues. CDR3 coding DNA: TGTGCCAGTAGTATAGAGGGAGCAACCTACAATGAGCAGTTCTTC. The encoded protein is CASSIEGATYNEQFF.

With respect to this clone: The sample has other DNA sequences that encode this CDR3 too. The chain joins TRBV18 to TRBJ2-5; unclear D gene. Trimming removed 1 base at V and 4 bases at J, with 4 bases between. This CDR3 has 12 amino acids. Germline V gives CDR1 KGHSH, CDR2 LQKENI. CDR3: CASSPLGETQYF. In DNA form, the CDR3 reads TGTGCCAGCTCACCACTTGGAGAGACCCAGTACTTC.

This chain connects TRBV15 to TRBJ2-1, with D maybe TRBD1 (6 bases). This CDR3 is 16 amino acids long. The V and J ends lost 2 bases and 6 bases respectively, with 17 bases between them. Germline lookup yields CDR1 LNHNV and CDR2 YYDKDF (reference sequence). The CDR3 bases are TGTGCCACCAGCAGATACAGGGCCGACCTGGGCAATGAGCAGTTCTTC. Translating gives CATSRYRADLGNEQFF.

The J gene is TRBJ1-1, the V gene TRBV4-2; D is possibly TRBD1 (5 bases). CDR3 length: 13 residues. CDR1 and CDR2 (germline): LGHNA, YNFKEQ. Trimming took off 8 bases at V and 1 base at J, with 11 bases between the two ends. CDR3 region: CASGLGGNTEAFF. The CDR3 coding sequence is TGTGCCAGCGGTTTGGGGGGGAACACTGAAGCTTTCTTT.

This sequence joins TRBV27 and TRBJ1-3; possible D gene TRBD1, 6 bases. Per the germline V gene, CDR1 is MNHEY and CDR2 is SMNVEV (reference sequence). V lost 0 bases and J lost 2, with 11 bases in between. This CDR3 is 16 amino acids long. CDR3 sequence (DNA): TGTGCCAGCAGTTTATCGGGGGGCTGGGCTGGAAACACCATATATTTT. This gives the protein CASSLSGGWAGNTIYF.